Sequencing of this TCR beta chain was carried out in a study of neoadjuvant anti-PD-1 for oral cavity cancer. The study, taken as a whole, reports: Post-treatment tumors with larger preexisting clones showed more shrinkage.

The time point was: after neoadjuvant nivolumab, at surgical resection. Of note for this clone: Its antigen is unidentified.

Per germline, CDR1 SGHTA and CDR2 FQGTGA. The CDR3 has 16 amino acids. Trimming pared 1 base from V and 8 bases from J, leaving 17 bases between. Data came from immunoSEQ multiplex PCR; TCRdb stores just in-frame clones and leaves some out. The sample holds around 1,300 clones; about 50% are singletons and the top ten take about 18%. The origin of this receptor is a person between 35 and 79 years old with oral cavity squamous cell carcinoma. This rearrangement joins TRBV7-3 to TRBJ1-4; D may be TRBD1 (5 bases). The source was tumor tissue, collected after nivolumab (anti-PD-1) treatment. CDR3 amino acids: CASSLRLAGSLEKLFF. The DNA for the CDR3 is TGTGCCAGCAGCTTAAGGCTAGCAGGGAGTTTAGAAAAACTGTTTTTT.